Shown below are 24 T cell receptor beta chains from a single sample sequenced in a study of cytomegalovirus exposure and HLA in healthy donors (dated by TCRdb to 2016 to 2017). The library was prepared using the immunoSEQ multiplex PCR assay. The multiplex PCR relied on a mix of 60 forward primers for TCR Vbeta segments and 13 reverse primers for TCR Jbeta segments. Here the immuneACCESS table is served through TCRdb, limited to in-frame sequences with V and J called. Missing clones are a known gap in these copies; in checked studies unresolved V genes cover under half, and the rest lacks a known reason. The sample profile shows under 150,000 clones; about 72% of them were found once. In total, the top ten clones hold less than 2.5% of the sample. Material for sequencing was PBMCs. The origin of the receptors is a middle-aged man in good health and CMV-seronegative.

The V call is TRBV5-5, the J call TRBJ2-1; D is perhaps TRBD1 or TRBD2 (9 bases each). Germline-derived CDR1 and CDR2 are SGHKS and YYEKEE (reference sequence). The CDR3 contains 19 residues. V was trimmed by 2 bases and J by 8 bases, leaving 29 bases between them. DNA of the CDR3: TGTGCCAGCAGCTTACCGGGACAGGGTGAAGAGAGCGGGAGGCATGAGCAGTTCTTC. Protein product: CASSLPGQGEESGRHEQFF.

The chain employs TRBV6-5 and TRBJ2-5; tentatively, D is TRBD1 (5 bases). Germline CDR1 MNHEY, CDR2 SVGAGI. This CDR3 region has 12 residues. Trimming cost V 6 bases and J 2 bases, with 7 bases left between them. Here the CDR3 DNA reads TGTGCCAGCAGAGACAGACAAGAGACCCAGTACTTC. Translating it yields CASRDRQETQYF.

The table lists this clone with a few counts. The genes are TRBV6-5 and TRBJ2-1; 8 bases are shared with TRBD1. Germline CDR1 reads MNHEY; CDR2 reads SVGAGI. The CDR3 is 15 residues long. The V segment lost 2 bases and the J segment 4 bases; nucleotides outside the gene matches: 4. CDR3 coding DNA: TGTGCCAGCAGTTACGGGACAGGATATTACAATGAGCAGTTCTTC. It specifies CASSYGTGYYNEQFF.

In this sample, this clone turned up once. The rearrangement links TRBV15 to TRBJ2-7; a possible D gene is TRBD1 (5 bases). This CDR3 comprises 13 residues. CDR1 and CDR2 from the germline V gene are LNHNV and YYDKDF (reference sequence). V was pared by 3 bases and J by 3 bases, with 9 bases between. As DNA, the CDR3 is TGTGCCACCAGCAGGGACACCTACTACGAGCAGTACTTC. Translation: CATSRDTYYEQYF.

The rearrangement joins TRBV6-6 to TRBJ2-5; no definite D call. This CDR3 has 11 amino acids. V shed 5 bases and J shed 3 bases, with 4 bases lying between them. Germline CDR1 is MNHNY and CDR2 is SVGAGI (reference sequence). The CDR3 region has the DNA TGTGCCAGCAGTACTAAAGAGACCCAGTACTTC. It specifies CASSTKETQYF.

This clone was detected only a few times. The CDR3 sequence is CASSEATGNGYTF. The CDR3 DNA reads as TGTGCCAGCAGTGAGGCGACAGGGAATGGCTACACCTTC. J is TRBJ1-2 and V is TRBV6-4; 7 bases agree with TRBD1. Germline V gene lookup returns CDR1 MRHNA and CDR2 SNTAGT. J lost 6 bases, V lost 3 bases, and 4 bases had no gene match. This CDR3 has 13 amino acids.

This sequence joins TRBV28 and TRBJ1-2; D gene unclear. CDR1 is MDHEN and CDR2 is SYDVKM in the germline V gene. The CDR3 runs to 13 residues. Trimming took off 11 bases at V and 4 bases at J, with 17 bases between the two ends. The CDR3 DNA reads as TGTGCCGGAGCGGACGCAGGTTCCTATGGCTACACCTTC. This encodes CAGADAGSYGYTF.

The chain combines TRBV5-6 with TRBJ1-2; no definite D call. Germline V gene sequence: CDR1 SGHDT, CDR2 YYEEEE. CDR3 size: 12 residues. Trimming took off 4 bases at V and 4 bases at J, with 8 bases between the two ends. The CDR3 DNA reads TGTGCCAGCAGCCCTGGGAGCTATGGCTACACCTTC. Amino acid sequence: CASSPGSYGYTF.

This chain links TRBV6-1 with TRBJ1-6; D is uncertain. The V and J ends lost 3 bases and 13 bases respectively, with 13 bases between them. Germline lookup yields CDR1 MNHNS and CDR2 SASEGT. The CDR3 length is 13 residues. CDR3 residues: CASSDGPRFPLHF. In DNA, the CDR3 is TGTGCCAGCAGTGACGGCCCTAGGTTCCCCCTCCACTTT.

This clone was seen just once. The chain couples TRBV5-6 to TRBJ2-1; 9 bases are shared with TRBD1. Germline trimming cut 3 bases from V and 1 base from J; bases unmatched to any gene: 5. In germline, CDR1 is SGHDT, CDR2 YYEEEE. The CDR3 is 16 amino acids. CDR3 DNA sequence: TGTGCCAGCAGCTCCGGGACAGGGTCTTCCTACAATGAGCAGTTCTTC. It translates to CASSSGTGSSYNEQFF. Complete variable domain (other parts from reference TRBV5-6 and TRBJ2-1): DAGVTQSPTHLIKTRGQQVTLRCSPKSGHDTVSWYQQALGQGPQFIFQYYEEEERQRGNFPDRFSGHQFPNYSSELNVNALLLGDSALYLCASSSGTGSSYNEQFFGPGTRLTVL.

The rearrangement links TRBV9 to TRBJ2-2; 7 bases align to TRBD1. The trim removed 0 bases at V and 5 bases at J, leaving 13 bases unmatched. From germline, CDR1 is SGDLS and CDR2 YYNGEE. CDR3 length: 18 residues. CDR3 in DNA: TGTGCCAGCAGCGTAGAAAGCCCCCACCGACAGGGAACCGGGGAGCTGTTTTTT. It encodes CASSVESPHRQGTGELFF. Filled out from reference TRBV9 and TRBJ2-2, the complete variable domain reads DSGVTQTPKHLITATGQRVTLRCSPRSGDLSVYWYQQSLDQGLQFLIQYYNGEERAKGNILERFSAQQFPDLHSELNLSSLELGDSALYFCASSVESPHRQGTGELFFGEGSRLTVL.

V usage is TRBV27 and J usage is TRBJ2-7; TRBD1 matches at 9 bases. CDR3 length: 13 amino acids. The V segment lost 5 bases and the J segment 5 bases; nucleotides outside the gene matches: 4. Germline values: CDR1 MNHEY, CDR2 SMNVEV (reference sequence). The CDR3 spells CASSRTGVHEQYF. The DNA of the CDR3 is TGTGCCAGCAGTAGGACAGGGGTCCACGAGCAGTACTTC.

The gene calls are TRBV18 and TRBJ1-1; D is ambiguous. The germline V and J ends were trimmed by 6 bases and 4 bases, with 15 bases remaining between them. This CDR3 region has 14 residues. Looked up from germline, CDR1 is KGHSH and CDR2 is LQKENI. DNA of the CDR3: TGTGCCAGCTCCCCGACAAAGACCCCCACTGAAGCTTTCTTT. Protein: CASSPTKTPTEAFF.

The DNA of the CDR3 is TGTGCCAGCAGCCCCCACCCGGTTCCCTACGAGCAGTACTTC. Protein sequence: CASSPHPVPYEQYF. The chain employs TRBV9 and TRBJ2-7; no clear D. Looked up from germline, CDR1 is SGDLS and CDR2 is YYNGEE. The CDR3 contains 14 residues. Trimming cost V 4 bases and J 2 bases, with 13 bases left between them.

V gene TRBV4-3 combines with J gene TRBJ1-5, with D uncertain. The germline V and J ends were trimmed by 4 bases and 4 bases, with 14 bases remaining between them. From germline, CDR1 is LGHNA and CDR2 YSLEER. There are 15 residues in the CDR3. The CDR3 here is CASSPFLTGNQPQHF. CDR3 sequence (DNA): TGCGCCAGCAGCCCATTCCTGACTGGGAATCAGCCCCAGCATTTT.

The rearrangement links TRBV29-1 to TRBJ2-3; D is possibly TRBD2 (6 bases). Germline CDR1 reads SQVTM; CDR2 reads ANQGSEA. The CDR3 length is 15 residues. V was clipped by 6 bases and J by 4 bases, with 20 bases between them. DNA of the CDR3: TGCAGCGTCGCGACGAGCCAGGGAGGCGCAGATACGCAGTATTTT. This gives the protein CSVATSQGGADTQYF.

In DNA form, the CDR3 reads TGTGCCAGCAGCTTAGGGGGTCCGCGAGGGGGCCAAGAGACCCAGTACTTC. This gives the protein CASSLGGPRGGQETQYF. The gene calls are TRBV7-2 and TRBJ2-5; D perhaps matches TRBD1 (6 bases). Germline CDR1 and CDR2: SGHTA and FQGNSA. Deletions cut 1 base from V and 1 base from J, with 16 bases between. The CDR3 spans 17 residues.

J is TRBJ1-1 and V is TRBV6-5; 8 nucleotides agree with TRBD1. Losses at the gene ends were 5 bases for V and 4 bases for J; bases not matched to a gene: 6. Germline CDR1 and CDR2: MNHEY and SVGAGI. This CDR3 is 14 amino acids long. CDR3 loop: CASSQQGVGTEAFF. In DNA, the CDR3 is TGTGCCAGCAGTCAACAGGGGGTTGGCACTGAAGCTTTCTTT.

The chain couples TRBV2 to TRBJ2-7; a possible D gene is TRBD2 (6 bases). The germline V gene encodes CDR1 SNHLY and CDR2 FYNNEI. The V end lost 11 bases, the J end lost 7 bases, and 21 bases lay between the germline ends. CDR3 length: 13 amino acids. The CDR3 is CAATSGLGWEQYF. As DNA, the CDR3 is TGTGCCGCCACCAGCGGGCTTGGGTGGGAGCAGTACTTC.

This chain joins TRBV7-9 and TRBJ1-4; possibly TRBD1 for D (5 bases). This CDR3 region has 15 residues. The V end lost 2 bases, the J end lost 6 bases, and 13 bases lay between the germline ends. The germline V gene has CDR1 SEHNR and CDR2 FQNEAQ (reference sequence). CDR3 in amino acids: CASSLRTGSDEKLFF. CDR3 coding DNA: TGTGCCAGCAGCTTACGAACAGGTTCGGATGAAAAACTGTTTTTT.

The J gene is TRBJ1-1, the V gene TRBV27; D is perhaps TRBD1 (6 bases). The CDR3 covers 14 residues. Trimming pared 2 bases from V and 1 base from J, leaving 8 bases between. Germline V gene lookup returns CDR1 MNHEY and CDR2 SMNVEV (reference sequence). The CDR3 loop is CASSLNRANTEAFF. The CDR3 nucleotides read TGTGCCAGCAGTTTAAACAGGGCGAACACTGAAGCTTTCTTT.

This chain connects TRBV30 to TRBJ1-2; 9 positions agree with TRBD1. CDR3 length: 14 amino acids. Germline CDR1 is GTSNPN and CDR2 is SVGIG (reference sequence). The V and J ends lost 3 bases and 5 bases, in that order; junction bases with no gene match: 7. CDR3 bases: TGTGCCTGGAGGTTACAGGGGGCGCGATATGGCTACACCTTC. Translating gives CAWRLQGARYGYTF.

The chain uses TRBV2 and TRBJ2-7, with 10 nucleotides matching TRBD1. Germline V CDR1 and CDR2: SNHLY, FYNNEI. The CDR3 spans 18 residues. With V trimmed by 3 bases and J by 2 bases, 13 bases remained unmatched. CDR3 sequence (DNA): TGTGCCAGCAGTGATGGGACAGGGGCGGCATTTGCGGCCTACGAGCAGTACTTC. Protein sequence: CASSDGTGAAFAAYEQYF. The full variable domain, completed using reference TRBV2 and TRBJ2-7, is EPEVTQTPSHQVTQMGQEVILRCVPISNHLYFYWYRQILGQKVEFLVSFYNNEISEKSEIFDDQFSVERPDGSNFTLKIRSTKLEDSAMYFCASSDGTGAAFAAYEQYFGPGTRLTVT.

The J gene is TRBJ2-1, the V gene TRBV7-9; a weak D match, TRBD1 (6 bases). The CDR3 length is 15 residues. CDR1 SEHNR and CDR2 FQNEAQ come from the germline V gene (reference sequence). The germline V and J ends were trimmed by 5 bases and 3 bases, with 14 bases remaining between them. CDR3 DNA: TGTGCCAGCAGCCCAGGGGCCGGAGGCTACAATGAGCAGTTCTTC. Translation: CASSPGAGGYNEQFF.